The 13 T cell receptor beta chains below were found in one sample sequenced in a study of human T cells and chemical hapten exposure. Unfractionated whole blood was the source of the extracted total RNA. Unique molecular identifiers were attached to individual cDNA molecules during library preparation. TCRdb reanalysed the reads using MiXCR and keeps one entry per CDR3 protein. The data show under 4,000 distinct CDR3 sequences, 49% seen once. Input material: whole blood. Receptors originate from a human donor who had alopecia or was a healthy volunteer (not recorded which). Some clones in this sample may be carry-over from other donors' samples. This table probably holds off-target reads from a library built for another chain.

This chain links TRBV4-3 with TRBJ2-3, with TRBD2 as a possible D gene (6 bases). V was cut by 4 bases and J by 11 bases, with 13 bases left in between. Germline V gene lookup returns CDR1 LGHNA and CDR2 YSLEER. The length of the CDR3 is 12 residues. The CDR3 sequence is CASSPVEGMQYF. For the CDR3, the DNA is TGCGCCAGCAGCCCCGTGGAGGGGATGCAGTATTTT.

Sample share makes this clonotype large. This rearrangement joins TRBV10-1 to TRBJ2-5; the D is unclear. The germline gives CDR1 WNHNN, CDR2 SYGVQD (reference sequence). The V gene lost 4 bases and the J gene lost 10 bases, with 16 bases spanning the gap. The CDR3 extends over 13 amino acids. The CDR3 DNA reads TGCGCCAGCAGTGGGAGCCTAGATGGGTTCCAGTACTTC. Translation: CASSGSLDGFQYF.

The chain carries TRBV5-1 and TRBJ2-3; D is uncertain. The CDR3 is 13 amino acids. V was cut by 2 bases and J by 6 bases, with 10 bases left in between. Germline V CDR1 and CDR2: SGHRS, YFSETQ. CDR3: CASSFRSTDTQYF. CDR3 coding DNA: TGCGCCAGCAGCTTCCGGTCGACTGATACGCAGTATTTT. Filled out from reference TRBV5-1 and TRBJ2-3, the complete variable domain reads KAGVTQTPRYLIKTRGQQVTLSCSPISGHRSVSWYQQTPGQGLQFLFEYFSETQRNKGNFPGRFSGRQFSNSRSEMNVSTLELGDSALYLCASSFRSTDTQYFGPGTRLTVL.

The J gene is TRBJ2-7, the V gene TRBV18; no definite D call. The CDR3 consists of 12 residues. The germline V gene has CDR1 KGHSH and CDR2 LQKENI. V lost 6 bases and J 6 bases, leaving 12 bases between the germline ends. The CDR3: CASSIQEPEQYF. The CDR3 DNA follows: TGTGCCAGCTCTATCCAGGAGCCCGAGCAGTACTTC.

V gene TRBV7-2 combines with J gene TRBJ2-7, with D possibly matching TRBD1 (6 bases). CDR1 is SGHTA, CDR2 FQGNSA, per germline. V lost 3 bases to trimming and J lost 2 bases, with 14 bases between them. The CDR3 extends over 15 amino acids. The CDR3 reads CASSLGAGEPYEQYF. For the CDR3, the DNA is TGTGCCAGCAGCTTGGGGGCAGGGGAACCCTACGAGCAGTACTTC.

The CDR3 DNA sequence: TGTGCCACCCCGGACCAAAACAATGAGCAGTTCTTC. This codes for CATPDQNNEQFF. The genes are TRBV7-9 and TRBJ2-1, with D uncertain. Germline values: CDR1 SEHNR, CDR2 FQNEAQ (reference sequence). V gave up 10 bases and J gave up 5 bases, with 12 bases separating them. The CDR3 runs 12 residues.

This rearrangement joins TRBV7-7 to TRBJ2-1; D unresolved. The germline V gene encodes CDR1 SSHAT and CDR2 FNYEAQ (reference sequence). The CDR3 runs to 13 residues. With 1 base removed from V and 9 bases from J, the gap between germline ends came to 10 bases. CDR3 sequence reads: CASSLDSVAEQFF. The CDR3 nucleotides read TGTGCCAGCAGCTTAGATAGTGTCGCTGAGCAGTTCTTC.

The V and J genes are TRBV5-4 and TRBJ2-5; D could derive from TRBD1 or TRBD2 (5 bases each). The CDR3 runs 16 residues. V lost 3 bases, J lost 2 bases, and 17 bases lay in between. Germline V gives CDR1 SGHNT, CDR2 YYREEE (reference sequence). CDR3 sequence (DNA): TGTGCCAGCAGCTCGCCCGGGGCGGGCCTTCAAGAGACCCAGTACTTC. This sequence encodes CASSSPGAGLQETQYF.

This clonotype was seen a handful of times. The rearrangement links TRBV20-1 to TRBJ2-7, with TRBD1 identical over 8 bases. There are 13 residues in the CDR3. V shed 3 bases, J shed 5 bases, and the junction held 6 bases outside the gene matches. Germline-derived CDR1 and CDR2 are DFQATT and SNEGSKA (reference sequence). CDR3 DNA sequence: TGCAGTGCTAGCGCAGGGGGCAAGAACGAGCAGTACTTC. Protein: CSASAGGKNEQYF.

The chain has TRBV4-3 and TRBJ2-7; D may match TRBD1 or TRBD2 (5 bases each). Germline values: CDR1 LGHNA, CDR2 YSLEER. The CDR3 consists of 16 residues. Between the trimmed V and J ends, which lost 1 base and 0 bases, there was a span of 13 bases. DNA for the CDR3: TGCGCCAGCAGCCAAGCCCCCGGGACCCTCTCCTACGAGCAGTACTTC. This translates into CASSQAPGTLSYEQYF.

This clonotype has more than one count but fewer than ten. The V gene is TRBV28, the J gene TRBJ2-1, with 7 bases fitting TRBD2. The ends lost 2 bases at V and 3 bases at J; junction bases unmatched: 4. The CDR3 is 15 residues long. The germline CDR1 and CDR2 sequences are MDHEN and SYDVKM. The DNA for the CDR3 is TGTGCCAGCAGTTTAATAGCGGGCCTCTACAATGAGCAGTTCTTC. It encodes CASSLIAGLYNEQFF. The entire variable domain, with the rest obtained from reference TRBV28 and TRBJ2-1, is as follows: DVKVTQSSRYLVKRTGEKVFLECVQDMDHENMFWYRQDPGLGLRLIYFSYDVKMKEKGDIPEGYSVSREKKERFSLILESASTNQTSMYLCASSLIAGLYNEQFFGPGTRLTVL.

The chain is built from TRBV5-1 and TRBJ2-1; no reliable D call. From germline, CDR1 is SGHRS and CDR2 YFSETQ. The CDR3 totals 13 residues. V was shortened by 4 bases and J by 9 bases, with 14 bases between the two germline ends. The CDR3 protein is CASSPSPKPEQFF. CDR3 bases: TGCGCCAGCAGCCCTAGTCCCAAACCTGAGCAGTTCTTC.

This clonotype is a singleton in its sample. This chain links TRBV7-3 with TRBJ2-3; D not certain. This CDR3 has 17 residues. CDR1 and CDR2 (germline): SGHTA, FQGTGA. The ends were cut back, 5 bases at V and 2 bases at J, with 20 bases in the middle. CDR3 nucleotide sequence: TGTGCCAGCAGCGGCCGGGCCCCGAACGATAACACAGATACGCAGTATTTT. It is translated as CASSGRAPNDNTDTQYF.